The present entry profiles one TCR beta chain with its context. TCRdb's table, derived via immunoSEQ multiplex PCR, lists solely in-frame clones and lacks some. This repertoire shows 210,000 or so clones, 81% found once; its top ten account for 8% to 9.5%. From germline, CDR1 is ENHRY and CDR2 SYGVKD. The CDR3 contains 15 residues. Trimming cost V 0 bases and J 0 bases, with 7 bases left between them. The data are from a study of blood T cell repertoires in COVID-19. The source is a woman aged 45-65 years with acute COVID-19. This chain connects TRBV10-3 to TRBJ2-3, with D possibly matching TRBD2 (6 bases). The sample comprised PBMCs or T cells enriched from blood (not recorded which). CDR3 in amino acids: CAISESGTSTDTQYF. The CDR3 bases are TGTGCCATCAGTGAGTCGGGGACTAGCACAGATACGCAGTATTTT.